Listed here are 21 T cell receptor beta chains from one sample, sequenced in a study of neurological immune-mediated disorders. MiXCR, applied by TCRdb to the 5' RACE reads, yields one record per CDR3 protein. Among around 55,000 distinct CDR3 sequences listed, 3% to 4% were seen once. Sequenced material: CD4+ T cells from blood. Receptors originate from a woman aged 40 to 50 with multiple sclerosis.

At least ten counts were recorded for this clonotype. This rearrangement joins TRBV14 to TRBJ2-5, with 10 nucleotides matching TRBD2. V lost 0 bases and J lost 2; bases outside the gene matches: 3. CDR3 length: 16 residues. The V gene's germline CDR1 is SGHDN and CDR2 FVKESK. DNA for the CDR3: TGTGCCAGCAGCCAAGAAGCAGCGGGGGGGCAAGAGACCCAGTACTTC. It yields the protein CASSQEAAGGQETQYF.

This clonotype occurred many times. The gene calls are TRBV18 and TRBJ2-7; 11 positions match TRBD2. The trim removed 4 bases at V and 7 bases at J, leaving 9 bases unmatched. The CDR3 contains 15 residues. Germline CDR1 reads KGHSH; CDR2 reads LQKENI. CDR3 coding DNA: TGTGCCAGCTCACGGCAGGGGACTAGCGGTCCGGAGCAGTACTTC. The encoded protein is CASSRQGTSGPEQYF.

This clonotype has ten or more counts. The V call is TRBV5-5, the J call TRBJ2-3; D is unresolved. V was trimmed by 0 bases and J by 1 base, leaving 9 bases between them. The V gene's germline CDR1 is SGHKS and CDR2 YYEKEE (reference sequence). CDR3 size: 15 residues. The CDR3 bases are TGTGCCAGCAGCTTGGACGTTGGTGGCACAGATACGCAGTATTTT. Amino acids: CASSLDVGGTDTQYF.

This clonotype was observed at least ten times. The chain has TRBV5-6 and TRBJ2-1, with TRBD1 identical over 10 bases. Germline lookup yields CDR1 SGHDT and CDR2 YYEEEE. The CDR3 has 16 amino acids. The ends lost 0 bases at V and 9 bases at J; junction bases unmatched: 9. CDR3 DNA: TGTGCCAGCAGCTTGGTCGGGACAGGGGTTTCGGGTGAGCAGTTCTTC. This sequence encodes CASSLVGTGVSGEQFF.

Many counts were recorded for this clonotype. CDR3 protein: CSASYPGGTDTQYF. The DNA for the CDR3 is TGCAGTGCTAGCTACCCCGGAGGGACAGATACGCAGTATTTT. The genes are TRBV20-1 and TRBJ2-3, with a weak D call TRBD2 (6 bases). Trimming cost V 3 bases and J 3 bases, with 13 bases left between them. Germline V gene sequence: CDR1 DFQATT, CDR2 SNEGSKA (reference sequence). The CDR3 is 14 residues long.

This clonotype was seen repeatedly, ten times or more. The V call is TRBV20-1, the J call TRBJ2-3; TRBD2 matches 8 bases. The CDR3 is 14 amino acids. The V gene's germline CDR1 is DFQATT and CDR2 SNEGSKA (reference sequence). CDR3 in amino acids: CSPGGDTRTDTQYF. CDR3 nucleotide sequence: TGCAGCCCGGGGGGGGACACCCGCACAGATACGCAGTATTTT.

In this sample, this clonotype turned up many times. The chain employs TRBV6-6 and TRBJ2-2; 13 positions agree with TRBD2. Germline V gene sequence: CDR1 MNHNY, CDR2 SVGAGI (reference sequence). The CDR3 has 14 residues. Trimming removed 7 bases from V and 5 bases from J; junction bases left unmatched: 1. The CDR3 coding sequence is TGTGCCAGCACGGGACTAGCGGGGACCGGGGAGCTGTTTTTT. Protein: CASTGLAGTGELFF.

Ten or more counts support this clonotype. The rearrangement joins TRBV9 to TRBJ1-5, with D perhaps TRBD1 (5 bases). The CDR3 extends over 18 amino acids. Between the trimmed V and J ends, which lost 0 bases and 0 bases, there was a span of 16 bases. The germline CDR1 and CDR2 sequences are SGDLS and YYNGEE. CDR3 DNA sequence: TGTGCCAGCAGCGTAGCTCCCCGGGGGAGGGATAGCAATCAGCCCCAGCATTTT. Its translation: CASSVAPRGRDSNQPQHF. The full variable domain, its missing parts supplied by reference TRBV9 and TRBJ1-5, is DSGVTQTPKHLITATGQRVTLRCSPRSGDLSVYWYQQSLDQGLQFLIQYYNGEERAKGNILERFSAQQFPDLHSELNLSSLELGDSALYFCASSVAPRGRDSNQPQHFGDGTRLSIL.

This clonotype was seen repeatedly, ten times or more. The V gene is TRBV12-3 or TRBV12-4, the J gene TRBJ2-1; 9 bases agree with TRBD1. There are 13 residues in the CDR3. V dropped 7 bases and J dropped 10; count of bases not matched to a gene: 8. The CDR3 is CASTAQGAGEQFF. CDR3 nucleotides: TGTGCCAGCACCGCACAGGGGGCAGGGGAGCAGTTCTTC.

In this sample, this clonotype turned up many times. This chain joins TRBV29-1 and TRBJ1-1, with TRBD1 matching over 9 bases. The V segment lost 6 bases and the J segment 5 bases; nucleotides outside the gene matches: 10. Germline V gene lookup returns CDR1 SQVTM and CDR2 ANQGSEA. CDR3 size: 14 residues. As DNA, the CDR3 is TGCAGCGTGGGACAGGGTTTTGAGGTGACTGAAGCTTTCTTT. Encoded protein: CSVGQGFEVTEAFF.

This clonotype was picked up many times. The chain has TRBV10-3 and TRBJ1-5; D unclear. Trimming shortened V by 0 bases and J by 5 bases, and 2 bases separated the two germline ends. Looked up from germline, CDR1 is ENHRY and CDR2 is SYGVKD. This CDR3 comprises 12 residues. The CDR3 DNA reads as TGTGCCATCAGTGAGTCGGATCAGCCCCAGCATTTT. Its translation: CAISESDQPQHF.

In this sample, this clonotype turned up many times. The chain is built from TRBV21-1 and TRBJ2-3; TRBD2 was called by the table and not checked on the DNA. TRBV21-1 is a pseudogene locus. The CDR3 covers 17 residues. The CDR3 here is CASDHRPGGLVTDTQYF. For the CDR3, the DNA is TGTGCCAGCGACCACCGCCCGGGGGGGCTGGTAACAGATACGCAGTATTTT.

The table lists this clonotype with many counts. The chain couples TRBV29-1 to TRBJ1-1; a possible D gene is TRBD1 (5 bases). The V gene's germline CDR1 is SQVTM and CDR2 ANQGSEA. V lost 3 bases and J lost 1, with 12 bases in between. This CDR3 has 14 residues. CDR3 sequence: CSVDGRQGNTEAFF. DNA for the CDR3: TGCAGCGTTGACGGGCGGCAGGGGAACACTGAAGCTTTCTTT.

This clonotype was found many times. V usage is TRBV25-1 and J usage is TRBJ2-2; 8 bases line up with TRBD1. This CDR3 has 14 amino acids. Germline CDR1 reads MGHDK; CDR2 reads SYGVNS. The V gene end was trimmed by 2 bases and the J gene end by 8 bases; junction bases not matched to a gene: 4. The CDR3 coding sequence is TGTGCCAGCAGTGAACCGACAGGGGATGGGGAGCTGTTTTTT. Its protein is CASSEPTGDGELFF.

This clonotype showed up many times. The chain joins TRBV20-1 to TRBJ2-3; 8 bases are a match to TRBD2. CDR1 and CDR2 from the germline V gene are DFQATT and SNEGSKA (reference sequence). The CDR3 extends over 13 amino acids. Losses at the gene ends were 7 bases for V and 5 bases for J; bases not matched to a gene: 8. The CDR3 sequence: CSGAGGRGDTQYF. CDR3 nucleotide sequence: TGCAGTGGCGCGGGGGGACGAGGAGATACGCAGTATTTT.

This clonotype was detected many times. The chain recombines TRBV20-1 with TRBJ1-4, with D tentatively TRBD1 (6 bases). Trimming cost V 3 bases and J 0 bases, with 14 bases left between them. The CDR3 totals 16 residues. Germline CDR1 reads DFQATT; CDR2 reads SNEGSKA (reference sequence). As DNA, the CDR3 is TGCAGTGCTAGCGCACTCCGACAGGCAACTAATGAAAAACTGTTTTTT. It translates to CSASALRQATNEKLFF.

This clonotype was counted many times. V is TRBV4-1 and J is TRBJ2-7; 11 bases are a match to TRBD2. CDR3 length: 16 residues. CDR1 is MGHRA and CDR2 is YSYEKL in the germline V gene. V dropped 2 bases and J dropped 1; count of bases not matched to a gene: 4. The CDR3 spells CASSQSTSGESYEQYF. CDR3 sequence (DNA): TGCGCCAGCAGCCAATCGACTAGCGGGGAGTCCTACGAGCAGTACTTC.

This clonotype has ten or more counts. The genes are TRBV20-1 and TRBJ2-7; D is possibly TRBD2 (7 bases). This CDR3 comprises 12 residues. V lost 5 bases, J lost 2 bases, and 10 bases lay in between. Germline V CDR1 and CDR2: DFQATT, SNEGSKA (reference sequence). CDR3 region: CSAGRGPYEQYF. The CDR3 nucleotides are TGCAGTGCTGGGCGGGGGCCCTACGAGCAGTACTTC.

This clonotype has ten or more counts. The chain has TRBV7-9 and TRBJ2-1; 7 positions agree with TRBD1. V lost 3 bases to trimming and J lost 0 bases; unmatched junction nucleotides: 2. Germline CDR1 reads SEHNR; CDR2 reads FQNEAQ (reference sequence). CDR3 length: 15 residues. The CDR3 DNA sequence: TGTGCCAGCAGCTTCCGACAGGGCTCCTACAATGAGCAGTTCTTC. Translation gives CASSFRQGSYNEQFF.

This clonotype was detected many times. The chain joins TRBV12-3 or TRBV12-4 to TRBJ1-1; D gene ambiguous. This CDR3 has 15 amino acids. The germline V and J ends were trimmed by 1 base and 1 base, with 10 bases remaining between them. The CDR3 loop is CASSLVGEGNTEAFF. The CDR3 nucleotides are TGTGCCAGCAGTTTAGTCGGTGAGGGGAACACTGAAGCTTTCTTT.

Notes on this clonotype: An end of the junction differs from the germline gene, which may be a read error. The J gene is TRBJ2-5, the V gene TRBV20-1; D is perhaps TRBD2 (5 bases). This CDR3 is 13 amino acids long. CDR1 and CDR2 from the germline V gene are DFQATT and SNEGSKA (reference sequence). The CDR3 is CSARSGIAETQYF. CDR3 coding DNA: TGCAGCGCTAGGTCCGGGATTGCGGAGACCCAGTACTTC.